This is a list of T cell receptor beta chains from one sample in a study of blood T cell repertoires in COVID-19. The assay was immunoSEQ multiplex PCR, and TCRdb's table has in-frame clones only and misses some. Among roughly 200,000 clones listed, 88% were seen once. The sample consisted of peripheral blood. Source of these receptors: a man aged 35 to 55 with active or convalescent COVID-19. CDR3s include the opening cysteine and the closing phenylalanine or tryptophan. A D gene is named only where the DNA matches it firmly. The listing skips clone size in some rows; elsewhere it reads once, few, many or a size class.

CDR3 | DNA | J | size | D | V
CASSSRGDGVLRELFF | TGTGCCAGCAGCTCCCGCGGGGATGGGGTCTTAAGGGAGCTGTTTTTT | TRBJ2-2 | - | - | TRBV7-9
CASSPDRAEFYEQYF | TGTGCCAGTAGTCCCGACAGGGCCGAATTCTACGAGCAGTACTTC | TRBJ2-7 | once | TRBD1 | TRBV19
CASSYAGLSEKLFF | TGTGCCAGCAGTTACGCGGGGCTGAGTGAAAAACTGTTTTTT | TRBJ1-4 | - | - | TRBV6-5
CASSLAGGPSGQPQHF | TGTGCCAGCAGCTTGGCCGGGGGGCCATCCGGTCAGCCCCAGCATTTT | TRBJ1-5 | few | - | TRBV5-5
CSASMSSGNTIYF | TGCAGTGCTAGTATGAGCTCTGGAAACACCATATATTTT | TRBJ1-3 | - | - | TRBV20-1
CASSLQNQPQHF | TGTGCCAGCAGTTTACAGAATCAGCCCCAGCATTTT | TRBJ1-5 | - | - | TRBV12-3/TRBV12-4
CASSEDYSRAGFRSPLHF | TGTGCCAGCAGTGAAGATTATAGTCGGGCAGGGTTTCGATCACCCCTCCACTTT | TRBJ1-6 | - | - | TRBV6-1
CASSLFQRPGYGYTF | TGTGCCAGCAGCTTGTTCCAGAGACCAGGCTATGGCTACACCTTC | TRBJ1-2 | - | - | TRBV5-6
CASSPRGGNYGYTF | TGTGCCAGCAGCCCGAGGGGGGGAAACTATGGCTACACCTTC | TRBJ1-2 | - | - | TRBV5-4
CASSPAGTGGQPQHF | TGTGCCAGCAGCCCTGCCGGGACAGGGGGTCAGCCCCAGCATTTT | TRBJ1-5 | - | TRBD1 | TRBV9
CASSLRTGGGSPLHF | TGTGCCAGCAGTTTAAGGACAGGGGGCGGTTCACCCCTCCACTTT | TRBJ1-6 | - | TRBD1 | TRBV27
CASSPGQSSGNTIYF | TGTGCCAGCTCCCCGGGACAGTCGTCTGGAAACACCATATATTTT | TRBJ1-3 | once | TRBD1 | TRBV18
CASSSPRGGSGQETQYF | TGTGCCAGCAGCTCCCCCAGGGGCGGCTCAGGCCAAGAGACCCAGTACTTC | TRBJ2-5 | - | - | TRBV5-8
CASSPGGELGNQPQHF | TGCGCCAGCAGCCCAGGCGGGGAACTAGGCAATCAGCCCCAGCATTTT | TRBJ1-5 | few | - | TRBV5-1
CAISEPSRDSSYEQYF | TGTGCCATCAGTGAGCCCTCGAGGGACAGCTCCTACGAGCAGTACTTC | TRBJ2-7 | - | TRBD1 | TRBV10-3
CASSQGQEYSPLHF | TGTGCCAGCAGCCAGGGACAGGAGTATTCACCCCTCCACTTT | TRBJ1-6 | - | TRBD1 | TRBV13
CASSPGLAGVFVDEQYF | TGTGCCAGCTCACCGGGACTAGCGGGAGTTTTTGTAGACGAGCAGTACTTC | TRBJ2-7 | - | TRBD2 | TRBV18
CASSLSRDALGANVLTF | TGTGCCAGCAGTTTATCACGGGATGCTCTGGGGGCCAACGTCCTGACTTTC | TRBJ2-6 | - | - | TRBV27
CASSLGLNTGELFF | TGCGCCAGCAGCTTGGGACTGAACACCGGGGAGCTGTTTTTT | TRBJ2-2 | once | - | TRBV5-1
CASSQERSNQPQHF | TGTGCCAGCAGCCAAGAGAGGAGCAATCAGCCCCAGCATTTT | TRBJ1-5 | - | - | TRBV3-1/TRBV3-2
CASTFDGETEAFF | TGTGCCAGCACCTTCGATGGGGAGACTGAAGCTTTCTTT | TRBJ1-1 | - | - | TRBV6-5
CASTGIGNTEAFF | TGTGCCAGCACTGGTATCGGGAACACTGAAGCTTTCTTT | TRBJ1-1 | - | - | TRBV27
CATSSGGAGNQPQHF | TGTGCCACCAGCTCAGGGGGCGCAGGCAATCAGCCCCAGCATTTT | TRBJ1-5 | few | TRBD1 | TRBV24-1
CASSYGGQAYGYTF | TGTGCCAGCAGTTACGGGGGACAGGCGTATGGCTACACCTTC | TRBJ1-2 | - | TRBD1 | TRBV6-5
CTSSHSWTATNEKLFF | TGTACCAGCAGCCACTCCTGGACAGCAACTAATGAAAAACTGTTTTTT | TRBJ1-4 | - | - | TRBV3-1/TRBV3-2
CASSSLGQGTGELFF | TGTGCCAGCAGTTCGCTGGGACAGGGCACCGGGGAGCTGTTTTTT | TRBJ2-2 | few | TRBD1 | TRBV27
CASSEGLNPAGEQYF | TGTGCCAGCAGTGAAGGCCTGAACCCGGCGGGCGAGCAGTACTTC | TRBJ2-7 | - | - | TRBV6-1
CASSEAAGPGFGYTF | TGTGCCAGCAGTGAAGCGGCAGGGCCAGGCTTTGGCTACACCTTC | TRBJ1-2 | - | - | TRBV6-1
CASRASGGAGETQYF | TGTGCCAGCAGGGCCAGCGGGGGGGCTGGAGAGACCCAGTACTTC | TRBJ2-5 | - | TRBD2 | TRBV6-5
CASSPPNSYNEQFF | TGTGCCAGCAGCCCACCTAACTCCTACAATGAGCAGTTCTTC | TRBJ2-1 | once | - | TRBV7-9
CASSGGTSVGQETQYF | TGTGCCAGCAGCGGGGGAACTAGCGTCGGACAAGAGACCCAGTACTTC | TRBJ2-5 | - | TRBD2 | TRBV9
CASSQGRGSYEQYF | TGTGCCAGCAGCCAAGGGAGAGGCTCCTACGAGCAGTACTTC | TRBJ2-7 | - | - | TRBV3-1/TRBV3-2
CASSYRGDTEAFF | TGTGCCAGTAGTTACAGGGGGGACACTGAAGCTTTCTTT | TRBJ1-1 | - | TRBD1 | TRBV19
CASSISGYEQYF | TGTGCCAGCAGTATTTCGGGGTACGAGCAGTACTTC | TRBJ2-7 | few | - | TRBV2
CASRTDREGFETEAFF | TGTGCCAGCAGGACCGACAGGGAAGGATTTGAGACTGAAGCTTTCTTT | TRBJ1-1 | - | TRBD1 | TRBV27
CASSEAGTSYEQYF | TGTGCCAGCAGTGAAGCGGGGACTTCCTACGAGCAGTACTTC | TRBJ2-7 | - | - | TRBV6-1
CASSLFPGGKLHRQPQHF | TGTGCCAGCAGTTTATTCCCAGGGGGAAAGCTACATCGTCAGCCCCAGCATTTT | TRBJ1-5 | - | TRBD1 | TRBV27
CAWSVQWSTLHF | TGTGCCTGGAGTGTACAATGGTCGACCCTCCACTTT | TRBJ1-6 | - | - | TRBV30
CASPSGHGRSGNTIYF | TGTGCCAGCCCCAGCGGGCACGGAAGATCTGGAAACACCATATATTTT | TRBJ1-3 | - | - | TRBV19
CASSGETQGLGYTF | TGTGCCAGCAGCGGTGAGACCCAGGGGTTAGGCTACACCTTC | TRBJ1-2 | - | - | TRBV9
CASSQAGLHEQFF | TGTGCCAGCAGCCAAGCGGGACTCCATGAGCAGTTCTTC | TRBJ2-1 | - | - | TRBV3-1/TRBV3-2
CASSQEDRVDSNQPQHF | TGTGCCAGCAGCCAAGAGGACAGGGTAGATAGCAATCAGCCCCAGCATTTT | TRBJ1-5 | few | TRBD1 | TRBV4-2
CASSQPQGRSHEQYF | TGTGCCAGCAGCCAACCCCAGGGTCGATCCCACGAGCAGTACTTC | TRBJ2-7 | - | - | TRBV4-2
CASSPVTDSYEQYF | TGTGCCAGTAGTCCCGTGACAGATTCCTACGAGCAGTACTTC | TRBJ2-7 | - | - | TRBV19
CASSLDRGRNSPLHF | TGTGCCAGTAGTTTGGACAGGGGGCGTAATTCACCCCTCCACTTT | TRBJ1-6 | - | TRBD1 | TRBV19
CASSLVWGEPGTDTQYF | TGCGCCAGCAGCCTGGTGTGGGGGGAACCGGGCACAGATACGCAGTATTTT | TRBJ2-3 | - | - | TRBV5-1
CAWTRRGIVHEQYF | TGTGCCTGGACCCGCCGAGGGATTGTTCACGAGCAGTACTTC | TRBJ2-7 | - | - | TRBV30
CASSPTMGRVRDVYGYTF | TGTGCCAGCTCACCGACTATGGGGAGGGTCCGGGACGTCTATGGCTACACCTTC | TRBJ1-2 | - | - | TRBV18
CALRGDTEAFF | TGTGCACTACGGGGGGACACTGAAGCTTTCTTT | TRBJ1-1 | few | - | TRBV7-2
CASRAGGFSNQPQHF | TGTGCCAGCAGGGCAGGGGGCTTTAGCAATCAGCCCCAGCATTTT | TRBJ1-5 | - | TRBD1 | TRBV2
CASSEGAGNQPQHF | TGTGCCAGCAGTGAGGGGGCCGGCAATCAGCCCCAGCATTTT | TRBJ1-5 | few | - | TRBV2
CASSYSDMNQPQHF | TGTGCCAGCAGTTACTCTGACATGAATCAGCCCCAGCATTTT | TRBJ1-5 | - | - | TRBV28
CASSLGGLAGKGAYNEQFF | TGTGCCAGCAGCTTGGGCGGACTAGCGGGAAAAGGCGCCTACAATGAGCAGTTCTTC | TRBJ2-1 | - | TRBD2 | TRBV5-4
CASRSGGSNYGYTF | TGTGCCAGTAGGTCCGGTGGGAGTAACTATGGCTACACCTTC | TRBJ1-2 | - | - | TRBV19
CASSQTGGNTEAFF | TGTGCCAGCAGCCAGACAGGGGGCAACACTGAAGCTTTCTTT | TRBJ1-1 | few | TRBD1 | TRBV6-5
CASSIEPAGGITEAFF | TGTGCCAGTAGTATAGAACCGGCAGGGGGAATTACTGAAGCTTTCTTT | TRBJ1-1 | once | TRBD1 | TRBV19
CASSLLAGGTDTQYF | TGTGCCAGCAGCTTACTAGCGGGGGGCACAGATACGCAGTATTTT | TRBJ2-3 | - | TRBD2 | TRBV6-5